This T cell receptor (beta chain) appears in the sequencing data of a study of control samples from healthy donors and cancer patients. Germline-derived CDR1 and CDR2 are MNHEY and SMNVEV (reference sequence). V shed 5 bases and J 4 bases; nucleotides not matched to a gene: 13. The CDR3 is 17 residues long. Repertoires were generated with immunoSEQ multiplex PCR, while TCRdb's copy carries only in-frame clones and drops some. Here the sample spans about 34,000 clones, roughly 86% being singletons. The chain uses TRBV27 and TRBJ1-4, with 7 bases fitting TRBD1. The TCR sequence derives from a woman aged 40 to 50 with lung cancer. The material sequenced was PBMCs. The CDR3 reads CASSTYRGQEINEKLFF. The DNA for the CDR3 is TGTGCCAGCAGTACCTATCGAGGACAGGAGATTAATGAAAAACTGTTTTTT.